This is a list of T cell receptor beta chains from one sample in a study of blood T cells in healthy people across ages. TCRdb processed the 5' RACE reads anew with MiXCR; each CDR3 protein has one entry. Of about 800,000 distinct CDR3 sequences in the sample, more than 45% are singletons; the top ten hold 20% to 25%. The sequenced sample was blood. These receptors were taken from a man aged 25 to 40 in good health. CDR3s include the opening cysteine and the closing phenylalanine or tryptophan. The D gene is left open where the match is weak. Size is stated for part of the rows, as once, few or many counts, or as a class when the clone is expanded.

size,V,D,J,DNA,CDR3
.,TRBV29-1,.,TRBJ2-2,TGCAGCGCCACCTCGGGACTTGACGCGAACACCGGGGAGCTGTTTTTT,CSATSGLDANTGELFF
.,TRBV7-2,.,TRBJ1-6,TGTGCCAGCAGCGGACAGCCCAATTCACCCCTCCACTTT,CASSGQPNSPLHF
.,TRBV20-1,.,TRBJ2-1,TGCAGTGCTAGAGAGGCCGGGGGATCCTACAATGAGCAGTTCTTC,CSAREAGGSYNEQFF
.,TRBV29-1,.,TRBJ1-1,TGCAGCGTTAGGCCCCTCGGGGATGAAGCTTTCTTT,CSVRPLGDEAFF
.,TRBV4-2,.,TRBJ1-2,TGTGCCAGCAGCCCCGGGGGGGATGGCTACACCTTC,CASSPGGDGYTF
.,TRBV10-3,TRBD1,TRBJ2-7,TGTGCCATCAGTGATTACAGGGGAAGCAATGAGCAGTACTTC,CAISDYRGSNEQYF
.,TRBV3-1,.,TRBJ2-4,TGTGCCAGCAGCCAAGAAGACCGTGCGTACTTC,CASSQEDRAYF
few,TRBV27,.,TRBJ2-1,TGTGCCAGCAGTTGGAAACTATTCGGTGAGCAGTTCTTC,CASSWKLFGEQFF
.,TRBV20-1,.,TRBJ1-2,TGCAGTGCTTACAGGGAACCCTATGGCTACACCTTC,CSAYREPYGYTF
.,TRBV15,.,TRBJ2-7,TGTGCCACCAGCAAAGAGGGTTCTGACACCTACGAGCAGTACTTC,CATSKEGSDTYEQYF
.,TRBV6-5,.,TRBJ1-4,TGTGCCAGCAGTCCTCGGCTCCCTAATGAAAAACTGTTTTTT,CASSPRLPNEKLFF
.,TRBV20-1,TRBD2,TRBJ2-7,TGCAGTGCTAGAGTGGCGACGGGAGGCAACTACGAGCAGTACTTC,CSARVATGGNYEQYF
.,TRBV7-9,.,TRBJ2-1,TGTGCCAGCAGGTCGGGACTCCTTAATGAGCAGTTCTTC,CASRSGLLNEQFF
.,TRBV6-2/TRBV6-3,TRBD2,TRBJ2-7,TGTGCCAGCAGTTATCCGACTAGCGGGGGGCCCTACGAGCAGTACTTC,CASSYPTSGGPYEQYF
once,TRBV5-6,.,TRBJ2-2,TGTGCCAGCAGCATGGCCCCTCCCGGGGCCCAGCAGTTTTTT,CASSMAPPGAQQFF
few,TRBV6-1,.,TRBJ2-5,TGTGCCAGCAGTGATAGAGGACTCCGGACGGAGACCCAGTACTTC,CASSDRGLRTETQYF
.,TRBV20-1,.,TRBJ2-3,TGCAGTGCTAGAGTCCGCCCGACAGATACGCAGTATTTT,CSARVRPTDTQYF
.,TRBV6-6,.,TRBJ2-3,TGTGCCAGCAGCCTCAGTAGGGGAACGGTAGATACGCAGTATTTT,CASSLSRGTVDTQYF
.,TRBV28,.,TRBJ2-5,TGTGCCAGTTATCGGGAGACCCAGTACTTC,CASYRETQYF
.,TRBV10-3,.,TRBJ1-1,TGTGCCATCAGTGAGCGGAGGATGGGGGCTCGGTCCCCGAACACTGAAGCTTTCTTT,CAISERRMGARSPNTEAFF
.,TRBV29-1,.,TRBJ2-1,TGCAGCGCCGGGTTTCCTAAGCAGTTCTTC,CSAGFPKQFF
.,TRBV25-1,TRBD1,TRBJ1-1,TGTGCCAGCAGTGAATACGCGGACAGGGGGAACACTGAAGCTTTCTTT,CASSEYADRGNTEAFF
.,TRBV12-3/TRBV12-4,TRBD1,TRBJ1-2,TGTGCCAGCAGGACCAACACGGGACAGGGTAGCGGCTACACCTTC,CASRTNTGQGSGYTF
.,TRBV6-2/TRBV6-3,TRBD2,TRBJ2-1,TGTGCCAGCAGTTATGAGGGAGGGCCGTACAATGAGCAGTTCTTC,CASSYEGGPYNEQFF
.,TRBV20-1,.,TRBJ2-7,TGCAGTGCTAGCGACTTGGGTAGGGGGAGGTACGAGCAGTACTTC,CSASDLGRGRYEQYF
.,TRBV20-1,.,TRBJ2-3,TGCAGTGCTAGCGATAAATCAGATACGCAGTATTTT,CSASDKSDTQYF
.,TRBV12-3/TRBV12-4,.,TRBJ1-1,TGTGCCAGCAACTCCGGACCCGATGAAGCTTTCTTT,CASNSGPDEAFF
.,TRBV2,TRBD1,TRBJ1-2,TGTGCCAGCACCCTGAAAGGGACAGGCGGCCCCTATGGCTACACCTTC,CASTLKGTGGPYGYTF
.,TRBV27,TRBD2,TRBJ2-2,TGTGCCAGCAGTTTACTCCTAGCGGGAGGGCCGACCGGGGAGCTGTTTTTT,CASSLLLAGGPTGELFF
.,TRBV29-1,.,TRBJ2-4,TGCAGCGTTGAGGGTCAGAATAGAGACATTCAGTACTTC,CSVEGQNRDIQYF
once,TRBV29-1,.,TRBJ1-1,TGCAGCGTTGTGTACAGGGCCACTGAAGCTTTCTTT,CSVVYRATEAFF
.,TRBV27,.,TRBJ1-2,TGTGCCAGCAGTTTATTAGGGGGGGGTCCGGGAGGCTATGGCTACACCTTC,CASSLLGGGPGGYGYTF
.,TRBV7-9,TRBD2,TRBJ2-7,TGTGCCAGCAGCGCACCTCTAGCGGGAGGGACCGAGCAGTACTTC,CASSAPLAGGTEQYF
.,TRBV13,.,TRBJ2-1,TGTGCCAGCAGCACGAGGGACTGGCTCTACAATGAGCAGTTCTTC,CASSTRDWLYNEQFF
once,TRBV20-1,.,TRBJ1-1,TGCAGTGCTACCCAGCCACAGAACACTGAAGCTTTCTTT,CSATQPQNTEAFF
few,TRBV6-1,.,TRBJ2-5,TGTGCCAGCAGTGAACGTCCCTTCCAAGAGACCCAGTACTTC,CASSERPFQETQYF
.,TRBV4-2,.,TRBJ2-7,TGTGCCAGCAGCCAAGATAGTCGGGACCGTTTCTACGAGCAGTACTTC,CASSQDSRDRFYEQYF
.,TRBV7-2,TRBD2,TRBJ2-5,TGTGCCAGCAGCACGCCAGATCTAGGCGGGGGGACCCAGTACTTC,CASSTPDLGGGTQYF
few,TRBV29-1,TRBD1,TRBJ2-2,TGCAGCGTTGAAGATGTTACAGGGGTAGATCCCGGGGAGCTGTTTTTT,CSVEDVTGVDPGELFF
once,TRBV4-2,TRBD2,TRBJ2-7,TGTGCCAGCAGCCCCCGCTTAGCGGGAGACTCCTACAATGAGCAGTACTTC,CASSPRLAGDSYNEQYF
many,TRBV29-1,.,TRBJ1-2,TGCAGCGTTGAAAGTCCGTCCCCGTCGGATGGCTACACCTTC,CSVESPSPSDGYTF